Listed here are 12 T cell receptor beta chains from one sample, sequenced in a study of blood T cell repertoires in COVID-19 (dated by TCRdb to 2020 to 2022). The method was the immunoSEQ multiplex PCR assay. This immuneACCESS table, as held by TCRdb, lists in-frame sequences with V and J called but not all clones. Of the missing ones, under half trace to an unresolved V gene in checked studies; the others have no known cause. In this sample the table shows about 28,000 clones, roughly 90% of which occur a single time. The ten top clones hold about 2.5% of the sample. Input material: peripheral blood. These receptors came from a human donor in a cohort sampled during active COVID-19.

The rearrangement joins TRBV29-1 to TRBJ2-1; no reliable D call. The CDR3 covers 11 residues. From germline, CDR1 is SQVTM and CDR2 ANQGSEA. The ends were cut back, 8 bases at V and 8 bases at J, with 13 bases in the middle. CDR3 amino acids: CSPTVRDEQFF. CDR3 coding DNA: TGCAGCCCTACCGTACGGGATGAGCAGTTCTTC.

This clone was seen more than once but under ten times. The rearrangement links TRBV7-9 to TRBJ1-5; D not certain. The V gene lost 4 bases and the J gene lost 3 bases, with 7 bases spanning the gap. CDR1 SEHNR and CDR2 FQNEAQ come from the germline V gene (reference sequence). The CDR3 length is 13 residues. Here the CDR3 reads CASSSQSNQPQHF. The DNA for the CDR3 is TGTGCCAGCAGCTCCCAGTCCAATCAGCCCCAGCATTTT. Variable domain in full (rest from reference TRBV7-9 and TRBJ1-5): DTGVSQNPRHKITKRGQNVTFRCDPISEHNRLYWYRQTLGQGPEFLTYFQNEAQLEKSRLLSDRFSAERPKGSFSTLEIQRTEQGDSAMYLCASSSQSNQPQHFGDGTRLSIL.

The genes are TRBV27 and TRBJ2-3, with D perhaps matching TRBD1 (5 bases). Deletions cut 5 bases from V and 4 bases from J, with 16 bases between. Germline-derived CDR1 and CDR2 are MNHEY and SMNVEV (reference sequence). The CDR3 is made up of 15 amino acids. In DNA form, the CDR3 reads TGTGCCAGCAGTCCTTCGTCCAGGGAATCAGATACGCAGTATTTT. Translated, it gives CASSPSSRESDTQYF.

The chain recombines TRBV10-3 with TRBJ2-3, with TRBD1 matching 11 bases. The germline CDR1 and CDR2 sequences are ENHRY and SYGVKD. V shed 5 bases, J shed 1 base, and the junction held 2 bases outside the gene matches. The CDR3 contains 15 residues. In nucleotides, the CDR3 is TGTGCCATCAGTTGGACAGGGGGCGGCACAGATACGCAGTATTTT. Amino acids: CAISWTGGGTDTQYF.

This chain joins TRBV7-9 and TRBJ2-5; D unclear. The CDR3 runs to 12 residues. Between the trimmed V and J ends, which lost 1 base and 5 bases, there was a span of 5 bases. The germline CDR1 and CDR2 sequences are SEHNR and FQNEAQ (reference sequence). The CDR3 DNA follows: TGTGCCAGCAGCTTAGTCGTTGAGACCCAGTACTTC. Residues: CASSLVVETQYF.

The rearrangement uses TRBV2 and TRBJ1-2, with TRBD1 identical over 9 bases. This CDR3 is built from 13 residues. After removal of 4 bases from V and 5 bases from J, the junction contained 2 bases not matched to a gene. Germline V gene data show CDR1 as SNHLY and CDR2 as FYNNEI. For the CDR3, the DNA is TGTGCCAGCAGTGGGACAGGGGTTTATGGCTACACCTTC. Translated, it gives CASSGTGVYGYTF.

V usage is TRBV19 and J usage is TRBJ2-3; TRBD1 matches at 9 bases. V lost 0 bases and J lost 3; bases outside the gene matches: 10. In germline, CDR1 is LNHDA, CDR2 SQIVND (reference sequence). This CDR3 has 18 amino acids. This chain's CDR3 is CASSIDLRQGVGTDTQYF. CDR3 bases: TGTGCCAGTAGTATAGATCTTCGACAGGGGGTTGGAACAGATACGCAGTATTTT.

The rearrangement links TRBV7-6 to TRBJ2-5; 8 bases are shared with TRBD2. This CDR3 is 16 amino acids long. Germline V gene sequence: CDR1 SGHVS, CDR2 FNYEAQ. V shed 1 base, J shed 5 bases, and the junction held 9 bases outside the gene matches. CDR3 amino acids: CASSLVGGGIRETQYF. CDR3 coding DNA: TGTGCCAGCAGCTTAGTCGGGGGGGGCATCCGGGAGACCCAGTACTTC.

The chain uses TRBV7-9 and TRBJ1-2; the match to TRBD1 covers 12 bases. Germline assignment: CDR1 SEHNR and CDR2 FQNEAQ (reference sequence). The CDR3 sequence is 13 residues long. V was clipped by 5 bases and J by 14 bases; unmatched bases: 9. CDR3 in amino acids: CASSPPRDRGQTF. The CDR3 DNA sequence: TGTGCCAGCAGCCCGCCCCGGGACAGGGGGCAGACCTTC. Full variable domain (rest looked up from reference TRBV7-9 and TRBJ1-2): DTGVSQNPRHKITKRGQNVTFRCDPISEHNRLYWYRQTLGQGPEFLTYFQNEAQLEKSRLLSDRFSAERPKGSFSTLEIQRTEQGDSAMYLCASSPPRDRGQTFGSGTRLTVV.

The chain links TRBV7-8 to TRBJ1-2; D not resolved. V lost 6 bases to trimming and J lost 2 bases, with 13 bases between them. The CDR3 contains 14 residues. CDR1 and CDR2 (germline): SGHVS, FQNEAQ. CDR3 sequence reads: CASSPGETNYGYTF. The CDR3 nucleotides read TGTGCCAGCAGTCCGGGAGAAACCAACTATGGCTACACCTTC.

The rearrangement joins TRBV6-1 to TRBJ1-2, with a tentative D call TRBD1 (5 bases). The CDR3 loop spans 13 amino acids. CDR1 is MNHNS and CDR2 is SASEGT in the germline V gene. V lost 1 base and J 8 bases, leaving 11 bases between the germline ends. In DNA form, the CDR3 reads TGTGCCAGCAGTGAAGGGGGGAGGGGCGGCTACACCTTC. It is translated as CASSEGGRGGYTF.

The rearrangement joins TRBV4-2 to TRBJ2-7, with a possible D match to TRBD2 (6 bases). Germline V lookup: CDR1 LGHNA, CDR2 YNFKEQ. The V gene lost 0 bases and the J gene lost 3 bases, with 18 bases spanning the gap. The CDR3 consists of 17 residues. The CDR3 sequence: CASSQELLTGRIYEQYF. Written as DNA, the CDR3 is TGTGCCAGCAGCCAAGAATTGTTGACGGGGAGGATCTACGAGCAGTACTTC.